This T cell receptor (beta chain) was identified in a study of PD-1 blockade in classical Hodgkin lymphoma. Clones were read by immunoSEQ multiplex PCR, and TCRdb kept only the in-frame ones, dropping some. Among 7,500 to 8,000 clones listed, about nine tenths were seen once. This clone has only one observation. Its antigen is not identified. The CDR3 consists of 15 residues. Germline V gene lookup returns CDR1 MNHNY and CDR2 SVGAGI (reference sequence). V was pared by 4 bases and J by 1 base, with 13 bases between. Each patient relapsed following autologous stem cell transplantation, and prior brentuximab vedotin exposure differed. Magnetic negative selection served to purify CD4+ T cells out of PBMCs that had been thawed. Findings and caveats of the study: Baseline diversity resembling that of newly diagnosed patients was seen in complete responders. Healthy donors reportedly exceeded newly diagnosed patients in baseline TCR diversity.

This chain uses TRBV6-6 with TRBJ1-2, with D possibly being TRBD1 (5 bases). Sequenced material: CD4+ T cells from blood, taken at baseline. The sequence derives from a human donor with classical Hodgkin lymphoma. The CDR3 protein is CASSFSGTNNYGYTF. The CDR3, as DNA: TGTGCCAGCAGTTTCTCAGGGACCAATAACTATGGCTACACCTTC.